This entry lists 30 T cell receptor beta chains sequenced from one sample in a study of blood T cell repertoires in COVID-19. The method was immunoSEQ multiplex PCR; TCRdb's version includes in-frame clones alone and lacks a portion of them. The sample holds fewer than 350,000 clones; approximately 87% are singletons and the top ten take approximately 12%. The specimen was peripheral blood. These TCRs come from a woman aged 30 to 39 with COVID-19, enrolled during active disease.

This chain uses TRBV10-1 with TRBJ1-2; D is undetermined. V lost 3 bases to trimming and J lost 7 bases, with 9 bases between them. Germline CDR1 reads WNHNN; CDR2 reads SYGVQD (reference sequence). The CDR3 runs 12 residues. CDR3 sequence (DNA): TGCGCCAGCAGTGAAGCGGGGATTGGCTACACCTTC. Residues: CASSEAGIGYTF.

This clone was picked up many times. The J gene is TRBJ2-3, the V gene TRBV2, with D possibly matching TRBD1 (5 bases). Germline-derived CDR1 and CDR2 are SNHLY and FYNNEI. The V end was cut by 4 bases, the J end by 2 bases, with 13 bases between. The CDR3 runs 15 residues. The CDR3 nucleotides are TGTGCCAGCAGTGGGGGCCTCGAGGACACAGATACGCAGTATTTT. Residues: CASSGGLEDTDTQYF.

The rearrangement joins TRBV11-2 to TRBJ2-7; 9 nucleotides align to TRBD1. The CDR3 has 15 amino acids. The germline CDR1 and CDR2 sequences are SGHAT and FQNNGV. V lost 5 bases and J lost 4; bases outside the gene matches: 9. The DNA for the CDR3 is TGTGCCAGCAGCGCCGGGACAGGGTGGGCGTACGAGCAGTACTTC. This codes for CASSAGTGWAYEQYF.

The chain couples TRBV11-2 to TRBJ2-1; TRBD2 agrees at 12 bases. The V gene end was trimmed by 0 bases and the J gene end by 1 base; junction bases not matched to a gene: 7. This CDR3 spans 19 amino acids. Per the germline V gene, CDR1 is SGHAT and CDR2 is FQNNGV. CDR3 in amino acids: CASSLDPSGGAQSYNEQFF. Written as DNA, the CDR3 is TGTGCCAGCAGCTTAGACCCTAGCGGGGGGGCCCAATCCTACAATGAGCAGTTCTTC.

J is TRBJ1-3 and V is TRBV4-1; no reliable D call. Germline-derived CDR1 and CDR2 are MGHRA and YSYEKL. V was cut by 5 bases and J by 2 bases, with 13 bases left in between. There are 15 residues in the CDR3. DNA of the CDR3: TGCGCCAGCAGCAGTGTTCGGGAGGCTGGAAACACCATATATTTT. As protein: CASSSVREAGNTIYF.

The rearrangement uses TRBV3-1 (or the pseudogene TRBV3-2) and TRBJ2-7, with a weak D call TRBD1 (6 bases). Germline CDR1 LGHDT, CDR2 YNNKEL (reference sequence). V lost 4 bases and J 1 base, leaving 14 bases between the germline ends. The CDR3 is 15 residues long. The CDR3 is CASSPLQGRSYEQYF. DNA for the CDR3: TGTGCCAGCAGCCCCCTACAGGGCCGTTCCTACGAGCAGTACTTC.

The chain employs TRBV7-9 and TRBJ1-3; no definite D call. Germline CDR1 reads SEHNR; CDR2 reads FQNEAQ (reference sequence). V gave up 4 bases and J gave up 4 bases, with 11 bases separating them. There are 14 residues in the CDR3. This chain's CDR3 is CASSSPRSGNTIYF. The CDR3 bases are TGTGCCAGCAGCTCCCCCCGGTCGGGAAACACCATATATTTT.

V and J are TRBV5-1 and TRBJ2-5; maybe TRBD1 (7 bases). This CDR3 is built from 14 residues. Germline CDR1 SGHRS, CDR2 YFSETQ. V dropped 4 bases and J dropped 1 base, with 11 bases sitting between them. The CDR3 loop is CASSGQGGQETQYF. CDR3 DNA: TGCGCCAGCAGCGGGCAGGGGGGCCAAGAGACCCAGTACTTC. The full variable domain, rest sourced from reference TRBV5-1 and TRBJ2-5, is KAGVTQTPRYLIKTRGQQVTLSCSPISGHRSVSWYQQTPGQGLQFLFEYFSETQRNKGNFPGRFSGRQFSNSRSEMNVSTLELGDSALYLCASSGQGGQETQYFGPGTRLLVL.

The CDR3 spells CASSQVSAGDPMNTEAFF. CDR3 sequence (DNA): TGCGCCAGCAGCCAAGTGTCGGCAGGGGACCCAATGAACACTGAAGCTTTCTTT. The gene calls are TRBV4-1 and TRBJ1-1, with D tentatively TRBD1 (6 bases). The germline V gene has CDR1 MGHRA and CDR2 YSYEKL. This CDR3 region has 18 residues. The V end lost 1 base, the J end lost 0 bases, and 18 bases lay between the germline ends.

The rearrangement uses TRBV11-2 and TRBJ2-7, with 7 bases matching TRBD2. The germline V gene has CDR1 SGHAT and CDR2 FQNNGV. This CDR3 is 15 amino acids long. V trimming: 5 bases; J trimming: 6 bases; junction bases outside the gene matches: 13. The chain's CDR3 is CASSVTFRTSSEQYF. The DNA of the CDR3 is TGTGCCAGCAGCGTAACCTTTCGGACTAGTTCCGAGCAGTACTTC.

The chain has TRBV5-6 and TRBJ1-6; D is possibly TRBD1 (6 bases). Trimming removed 0 bases at V and 8 bases at J, with 9 bases between. Per the germline V gene, CDR1 is SGHDT and CDR2 is YYEEEE. The CDR3 contains 14 residues. CDR3: CASSLGGGHSPLHF. Here the CDR3 DNA reads TGTGCCAGCAGCTTGGGTGGGGGCCATTCACCCCTCCACTTT.

This chain joins TRBV4-1 and TRBJ1-4, with TRBD1 identical over 9 bases. Looked up from germline, CDR1 is MGHRA and CDR2 is YSYEKL. This CDR3 contains 16 residues. With V trimmed by 3 bases and J by 7 bases, 9 bases remained unmatched. CDR3 loop: CASSQGQGVLSEKLFF. The CDR3 DNA sequence: TGCGCCAGCAGCCAGGGACAGGGTGTGCTTTCTGAAAAACTGTTTTTT.

V is TRBV28 and J is TRBJ1-1; TRBD1 matches at 11 bases. The CDR3 extends over 13 amino acids. With V trimmed by 6 bases and J by 7 bases, 4 bases remained unmatched. CDR1 and CDR2 (germline): MDHEN, SYDVKM. The CDR3 region is CASSPGQGVEAFF. The CDR3 nucleotides read TGTGCCAGCAGCCCGGGACAGGGGGTTGAAGCTTTCTTT.

The chain combines TRBV19 with TRBJ2-2; tentative D call: TRBD1 (6 bases). Looked up from germline, CDR1 is LNHDA and CDR2 is SQIVND (reference sequence). V was pared by 1 base and J by 5 bases, with 20 bases between. CDR3 length equals 18 residues. The CDR3 DNA is TGTGCCAGTAGTATAGTGTCCAGGGGCCGTGTTAGGACCGGGGAGCTGTTTTTT. Protein: CASSIVSRGRVRTGELFF.

The CDR3 DNA sequence: TGTGCCAGCAGGGGTACAGGTAATGAAAAACTGTTTTTT. Its protein product is CASRGTGNEKLFF. The V gene is TRBV6-5, the J gene TRBJ1-4, with a possible D match to TRBD1 (5 bases). V dropped 6 bases and J dropped 4 bases, with 9 bases sitting between them. CDR3 size: 13 residues. From germline, CDR1 is MNHEY and CDR2 SVGAGI.

The chain is built from TRBV20-1 and TRBJ2-7; weak D call: TRBD2 (5 bases). Trimming pared 3 bases from V and 0 bases from J, leaving 9 bases between. This CDR3 has 13 amino acids. Germline assignment: CDR1 DFQATT and CDR2 SNEGSKA (reference sequence). CDR3 region: CSASQGLSYEQYF. DNA for the CDR3: TGCAGTGCTAGTCAAGGACTCTCCTACGAGCAGTACTTC.

V is TRBV6-4 and J is TRBJ2-3; no firm D call. Germline CDR1 MRHNA, CDR2 SNTAGT. The V and J ends lost 0 bases and 5 bases respectively, with 9 bases between them. The CDR3 consists of 14 residues. In DNA, the CDR3 is TGTGCCAGCAGTGACTCGTTGCACGGAGATACGCAGTATTTT. It codes for CASSDSLHGDTQYF.

V gene TRBV19 combines with J gene TRBJ1-2; D possibly corresponds to TRBD1 (5 bases). Trimming stripped 6 bases from V and 7 bases from J, with 9 bases between. CDR3 length: 11 residues. The germline V gene encodes CDR1 LNHDA and CDR2 SQIVND (reference sequence). Here the CDR3 reads CASRLTAGYTF. The CDR3 nucleotides are TGTGCCAGTAGGCTGACAGCTGGCTACACCTTC.

V gene TRBV5-6 combines with J gene TRBJ1-5; D call uncertain. Per the germline V gene, CDR1 is SGHDT and CDR2 is YYEEEE. V lost 0 bases, J lost 5 bases, and 12 bases lay in between. This CDR3 spans 15 amino acids. The CDR3 region has the DNA TGTGCCAGCAGCTTGGCCGCGGCAGCCCATCAGCCCCAGCATTTT. Protein sequence: CASSLAAAAHQPQHF.

The chain uses TRBV7-9 and TRBJ1-5; TRBD1 matches 8 bases. Germline assignment: CDR1 SEHNR and CDR2 FQNEAQ (reference sequence). This CDR3 comprises 15 residues. The trim removed 5 bases at V and 11 bases at J, leaving 14 bases unmatched. The CDR3 is CASSPTTGVDWAQHF. The CDR3 coding sequence is TGTGCCAGCAGCCCGACGACAGGGGTGGATTGGGCCCAGCATTTT.

The rearrangement joins TRBV18 to TRBJ1-1; possibly TRBD1 for D (5 bases). Germline V gives CDR1 KGHSH, CDR2 LQKENI. Trimming cost V 3 bases and J 6 bases, with 11 bases left between them. The CDR3 contains 13 residues. CDR3 protein: CASSPGLGAEAFF. The CDR3 DNA follows: TGTGCCAGCTCACCCGGATTAGGGGCTGAAGCTTTCTTT. Full variable domain (remainder filled in from reference TRBV18 and TRBJ1-1): NAGVMQNPRHLVRRRGQEARLRCSPMKGHSHVYWYRQLPEEGLKFMVYLQKENIIDESGMPKERFSAEFPKEGPSILRIQQVVRGDSAAYFCASSPGLGAEAFFGQGTRLTVV.

The J gene is TRBJ2-1, the V gene TRBV3-1 (or the pseudogene TRBV3-2); tentatively, D is TRBD2 (7 bases). V lost 1 base and J lost 0, with 13 bases in between. Germline CDR1 LGHDT, CDR2 YNNKEL (reference sequence). This CDR3 comprises 17 residues. The CDR3 here is CASSQVAGASSYNEQFF. In nucleotides, the CDR3 is TGTGCCAGCAGCCAAGTGGCGGGGGCAAGCTCCTACAATGAGCAGTTCTTC.

This chain links TRBV27 with TRBJ1-1; TRBD1 agrees at 8 bases. V was clipped by 5 bases and J by 5 bases; unmatched bases: 7. Germline CDR1 reads MNHEY; CDR2 reads SMNVEV (reference sequence). The CDR3 runs to 14 residues. In DNA form, the CDR3 reads TGTGCCAGCAGTCACCCGGGACAGGCAACTGAAGCTTTCTTT. As protein: CASSHPGQATEAFF.

J is TRBJ2-5 and V is TRBV29-1; D is ambiguous. Germline lookup yields CDR1 SQVTM and CDR2 ANQGSEA. The CDR3 spans 13 residues. Between the trimmed V and J ends, which lost 4 bases and 2 bases, there was a span of 11 bases. CDR3 DNA sequence: TGCAGCGTTGTGGGCCAAGCACAAGAGACCCAGTACTTC. Residues: CSVVGQAQETQYF.

This clone was counted between two and nine times. This sequence joins TRBV19 and TRBJ2-6; D gene uncertain. CDR3 length equals 14 residues. The germline gives CDR1 LNHDA, CDR2 SQIVND (reference sequence). Between the trimmed V and J ends, which lost 10 bases and 4 bases, there was a span of 14 bases. CDR3 in amino acids: CATTPVRGANVLTF. The DNA of the CDR3 is TGTGCCACCACGCCGGTCCGAGGGGCCAACGTCCTGACTTTC.

V is TRBV10-3 and J is TRBJ1-2; 7 bases agree with TRBD1. The CDR3 spans 14 residues. The germline V gene has CDR1 ENHRY and CDR2 SYGVKD. The trim removed 8 bases at V and 8 bases at J, leaving 14 bases unmatched. This chain's CDR3 is CAIQPGGQVWGYTF. For the CDR3, the DNA is TGTGCCATCCAGCCTGGAGGACAGGTTTGGGGCTACACCTTC.

The CDR3 spells CASSFEQGTEAFF. As DNA, the CDR3 is TGTGCCAGCAGCTTCGAACAGGGTACTGAAGCTTTCTTT. The chain uses TRBV11-3 and TRBJ1-1; a possible D gene is TRBD1 (6 bases). Germline CDR1 is SGHNT and CDR2 is YENEEA. The CDR3 has 13 residues. V gave up 3 bases and J gave up 5 bases, with 10 bases separating them.

J is TRBJ2-5 and V is TRBV7-8; 8 positions match TRBD1. This CDR3 comprises 14 residues. The germline CDR1 and CDR2 sequences are SGHVS and FQNEAQ. The ends lost 5 bases at V and 9 bases at J; junction bases unmatched: 11. CDR3 bases: TGTGCCAGCAGCCCGGGGACAGGAATGAGGGCCCAGTACTTC. It encodes CASSPGTGMRAQYF. Filled out from reference TRBV7-8 and TRBJ2-5, the complete variable domain reads GAGVSQSPRYKVAKRGQDVALRCDPISGHVSLFWYQQALGQGPEFLTYFQNEAQLDKSGLPSDRFFAERPEGSVSTLKIQRTQQEDSAVYLCASSPGTGMRAQYFGPGTRLLVL.

The chain links TRBV5-4 to TRBJ1-3; 10 positions agree with TRBD1. The ends lost 4 bases at V and 2 bases at J; junction bases unmatched: 6. CDR1 and CDR2 (germline): SGHNT, YYREEE (reference sequence). The CDR3 sequence is 16 residues long. DNA of the CDR3: TGTGCCAGCAGCCTGGTGGGACAGGGGCCTGGAAACACCATATATTTT. It is translated as CASSLVGQGPGNTIYF. The full variable domain, completed using reference TRBV5-4 and TRBJ1-3, is ETGVTQSPTHLIKTRGQQVTLRCSSQSGHNTVSWYQQALGQGPQFIFQYYREEENGRGNFPPRFSGLQFPNYSSELNVNALELDDSALYLCASSLVGQGPGNTIYFGEGSWLTVV.

There are a few counts of this clone. The chain combines TRBV2 with TRBJ1-1; 10 positions agree with TRBD1. Germline V CDR1 and CDR2: SNHLY, FYNNEI. The CDR3 covers 17 residues. V gave up 10 bases and J gave up 1 base; unmatched junction bases: 15. CDR3 nucleotide sequence: TGTGCCACTTTATTGCCTGGGACAGGGGATTCGAACACTGAAGCTTTCTTT. This encodes CATLLPGTGDSNTEAFF. Drawing the rest from reference TRBV2 and TRBJ1-1, the complete variable domain is EPEVTQTPSHQVTQMGQEVILRCVPISNHLYFYWYRQILGQKVEFLVSFYNNEISEKSEIFDDQFSVERPDGSNFTLKIRSTKLEDSAMYFCATLLPGTGDSNTEAFFGQGTRLTVV.